This entry concerns a single T cell receptor beta chain. Arm-PCR of CDR3 regions with iRepertoire HTBI primers generated TCR beta libraries. MiXCR was run by TCRdb on the multiplex PCR reads, yielding one entry per CDR3 protein. The profile covers around 500,000 distinct CDR3 sequences, with 20% to 25% appearing a single time and approximately 8% taken by the ten largest. The data stem from a study of regulatory T cells in long-lasting Graves disease. The CDR3 spans 18 residues. The V gene end was trimmed by 3 bases and the J gene end by 1 base; junction bases not matched to a gene: 14. Germline assignment: CDR1 SGHAT and CDR2 FQNNGV. The time point here: persistent/refractory GD, antithyroid drugs over 5 years with positive TRAb. RNA isolated from PBMCs was used to make the TCR library. Roughly 10-milliliter peripheral blood samples went into EDTA tubes.

The receptor comes from a female donor with Graves disease. The genes are TRBV11-2 and TRBJ2-7, with 8 bases matching TRBD2. Specimen: peripheral blood mononuclear cells (PBMCs), collected when the disease was refractory, from a patient treated with antithyroid drugs. The CDR3 nucleotides are TGTGCCAGCAGCTTTATACTAGCGGACTACAAATTTTCCTACGAGCAGTACTTC. Amino acid sequence: CASSFILADYKFSYEQYF. Filled out from reference TRBV11-2 and TRBJ2-7, the complete variable domain reads EAGVAQSPRYKIIEKRQSVAFWCNPISGHATLYWYQQILGQGPKLLIQFQNNGVVDDSQLPKDRFSAERLKGVDSTLKIQPAKLEDSAVYLCASSFILADYKFSYEQYFGPGTRLTVT.